The 25 T cell receptor beta chains below were found in one sample sequenced in a study of cytomegalovirus exposure and HLA in healthy donors. The PCR made use of 60 Vbeta and 13 Jbeta primers. TCRdb's copy holds only in-frame clones and misses some; the assay was immunoSEQ multiplex PCR. The table records under 200,000 clones, 76% of them present only once. The sample was PBMCs. The receptors originated from a man aged 55-75 years in good health and CMV-seronegative.

The chain combines TRBV5-4 with TRBJ2-5, with 12 bases aligning to TRBD2. This CDR3 spans 16 amino acids. The V and J ends lost 4 bases and 0 bases, in that order; junction bases with no gene match: 4. CDR1 is SGHNT, CDR2 YYREEE, per germline (reference sequence). The CDR3 protein is CASSQGLAGYQETQYF. As DNA, the CDR3 is TGTGCCAGCAGCCAAGGACTAGCGGGGTACCAAGAGACCCAGTACTTC.

The chain uses TRBV28 and TRBJ1-1; a possible D gene is TRBD1 (6 bases). The germline V gene has CDR1 MDHEN and CDR2 SYDVKM. The CDR3 runs to 15 residues. V was shortened by 2 bases and J by 3 bases, with 13 bases between the two germline ends. CDR3 sequence: CASSLPRGGDTEAFF. CDR3 nucleotide sequence: TGTGCCAGCAGTTTACCCCGGGGGGGCGACACTGAAGCTTTCTTT.

The chain employs TRBV27 and TRBJ1-2, with 9 bases fitting TRBD1. With 2 bases clipped from V and 6 bases from J, the junction kept 16 bases outside the gene matches. Germline CDR1 is MNHEY and CDR2 is SMNVEV (reference sequence). The CDR3 covers 18 residues. For the CDR3, the DNA is TGTGCCAGCAGTTTAGATTTAGGGTGGACAGGGGAAAGCCATGGCTACACCTTC. Amino acids: CASSLDLGWTGESHGYTF.

The rearrangement links TRBV5-1 to TRBJ1-4; D is ambiguous. V shed 0 bases and J shed 1 base, with 7 bases lying between them. The CDR3 is 15 residues long. In germline, CDR1 is SGHRS, CDR2 YFSETQ. The CDR3 DNA follows: TGCGCCAGCAGCTTGGGACTGCTAACTAATGAAAAACTGTTTTTT. This codes for CASSLGLLTNEKLFF. The full variable domain, completed using reference TRBV5-1 and TRBJ1-4, is KAGVTQTPRYLIKTRGQQVTLSCSPISGHRSVSWYQQTPGQGLQFLFEYFSETQRNKGNFPGRFSGRQFSNSRSEMNVSTLELGDSALYLCASSLGLLTNEKLFFGSGTQLSVL.

The chain recombines TRBV28 with TRBJ2-2, with TRBD2 as a possible D gene (5 bases). V was shortened by 2 bases and J by 7 bases, with 17 bases between the two germline ends. The CDR3 extends over 16 amino acids. In germline, CDR1 is MDHEN, CDR2 SYDVKM. CDR3 nucleotides: TGTGCCAGCAGTTTAGCGGTGGGCCTCGGGGTCGGGGAGCTGTTTTTT. Amino acid sequence: CASSLAVGLGVGELFF. Drawing the rest from reference TRBV28 and TRBJ2-2, the complete variable domain is DVKVTQSSRYLVKRTGEKVFLECVQDMDHENMFWYRQDPGLGLRLIYFSYDVKMKEKGDIPEGYSVSREKKERFSLILESASTNQTSMYLCASSLAVGLGVGELFFGEGSRLTVL.

The V call is TRBV29-1, the J call TRBJ1-1; no clear D gene. This CDR3 comprises 8 residues. In germline, CDR1 is SQVTM, CDR2 ANQGSEA. V shed 6 bases and J shed 11 bases, with 7 bases lying between them. CDR3 nucleotides: TGCAGCGTCTCCGGGGCTTTCTTT. Its protein is CSVSGAFF.

This clone was seen once. The chain uses TRBV30 and TRBJ2-7, with TRBD2 matching 7 bases. From germline, CDR1 is GTSNPN and CDR2 SVGIG (reference sequence). There are 12 residues in the CDR3. V was clipped by 3 bases and J by 6 bases; unmatched bases: 5. The CDR3 spells CAWSGGGSEQYF. CDR3 DNA: TGTGCCTGGAGCGGCGGGGGAAGCGAGCAGTACTTC.

This chain links TRBV5-4 with TRBJ2-1; D remains ambiguous. CDR1 and CDR2 from the germline V gene are SGHNT and YYREEE (reference sequence). V was clipped by 2 bases and J by 0 bases, with 12 bases between them. The CDR3 consists of 16 residues. CDR3 nucleotides: TGTGCCAGCAGCTTCGGCGGTACTGGCTCCTACAATGAGCAGTTCTTC. Translation: CASSFGGTGSYNEQFF. The variable domain in full, with the rest retrieved from reference TRBV5-4 and TRBJ2-1, is ETGVTQSPTHLIKTRGQQVTLRCSSQSGHNTVSWYQQALGQGPQFIFQYYREEENGRGNFPPRFSGLQFPNYSSELNVNALELDDSALYLCASSFGGTGSYNEQFFGPGTRLTVL.

V is TRBV11-2 and J is TRBJ2-5; possible D gene TRBD2, 5 bases. The germline CDR1 and CDR2 sequences are SGHAT and FQNNGV. This CDR3 has 16 amino acids. The germline V and J ends were trimmed by 1 base and 0 bases, with 12 bases remaining between them. The CDR3 sequence is CASSLVAKPYQETQYF. Written as DNA, the CDR3 is TGTGCCAGCAGCTTAGTAGCGAAACCGTACCAAGAGACCCAGTACTTC.

The rearrangement links TRBV7-6 to TRBJ2-1; 9 nucleotides agree with TRBD2. The CDR3 loop spans 12 amino acids. V was pared by 3 bases and J by 9 bases, with 0 bases of the junction left unmatched. Germline-derived CDR1 and CDR2 are SGHVS and FNYEAQ. The CDR3 DNA reads as TGTGCCAGCAGCTTGCGGGGGGGTGAGCAGTTCTTC. Protein sequence: CASSLRGGEQFF.

On this clone: Distinct nucleotide sequences in the sample also encode this CDR3. This chain joins TRBV10-3 and TRBJ2-1; D possibly corresponds to TRBD1 (6 bases). Trimming left V 6 bases short and J 2 bases short, with 14 bases between. CDR1 is ENHRY, CDR2 SYGVKD, per germline. The CDR3 is 15 amino acids. The CDR3 DNA reads as TGTGCCATCAGGTCTAAGACAGGTACCTACAATGAGCAGTTCTTC. Translated: CAIRSKTGTYNEQFF.

This clone appeared once. A junction boundary mismatches the germline segment, possibly from a read error. The V call is TRBV28, the J call TRBJ2-7; D might be TRBD2 (6 bases). This CDR3 is 13 amino acids long. CDR1 MDHEN and CDR2 SYDVKM come from the germline V gene. CDR3 residues: CATSLAPTYEQYF. CDR3 DNA sequence: TGTGCCACCAGTCTAGCGCCAACCTACGAGCAGTACTTC.

This clone appeared a single time. The chain couples TRBV21-1 to TRBJ2-7; TRBD1 was called by the table and not checked on the DNA. TRBV21-1 is a listed pseudogene. CDR3 length equals 17 residues. CDR3 sequence: CASSKACRRTGAYEQYF. The CDR3 coding sequence is TGTGCCAGCAGCAAAGCTTGTCGTAGGACAGGCGCTTACGAGCAGTACTTC.

In its sample, this clone was seen a few times. Additional DNA sequences in this sample encode the identical CDR3. The J gene is TRBJ2-3, the V gene TRBV5-1, with 7 bases aligning to TRBD1. V trimming: 5 bases; J trimming: 1 base; junction bases outside the gene matches: 10. Germline CDR1 is SGHRS and CDR2 is YFSETQ. The CDR3 totals 16 residues. DNA of the CDR3: TGCGCCAGCAGTTTTGACAGGGAAGGGGGCACAGATACGCAGTATTTT. Residues: CASSFDREGGTDTQYF.

The rearrangement uses TRBV4-1 and TRBJ1-2, with TRBD1 identical over 7 bases. Germline CDR1 and CDR2: MGHRA and YSYEKL. V lost 1 base and J lost 3; bases outside the gene matches: 8. The CDR3 is 16 amino acids. The CDR3 DNA follows: TGCGCCAGCAGCCAAGTAACGGTGGGACAGTACTATGGCTACACCTTC. Protein: CASSQVTVGQYYGYTF.

This clone occurred a few times. CDR3 bases: TGCGCCAGCAGCTTTATGAGGGGGTCGGAGACCCAGTACTTC. Translation gives CASSFMRGSETQYF. The chain has TRBV5-1 and TRBJ2-5; TRBD1 is a possible D gene (6 bases). The length of the CDR3 is 14 residues. V was clipped by 2 bases and J by 5 bases, with 13 bases between them. Per germline, CDR1 SGHRS and CDR2 YFSETQ.

This sequence joins TRBV27 and TRBJ2-7; no definite D call. CDR1 is MNHEY, CDR2 SMNVEV, per germline (reference sequence). CDR3 length equals 14 residues. V lost 0 bases and J 3 bases, leaving 9 bases between the germline ends. CDR3 DNA: TGTGCCAGCAGTTTATCGATTCCAGGCTACGAGCAGTACTTC. Protein product: CASSLSIPGYEQYF.

V usage is TRBV7-6 and J usage is TRBJ2-2; 9 bases agree with TRBD2. Trimming removed 6 bases from V and 5 bases from J; junction bases left unmatched: 4. There are 14 residues in the CDR3. Germline V gene data show CDR1 as SGHVS and CDR2 as FNYEAQ. CDR3 residues: CASSLRGGTGELFF. For the CDR3, the DNA is TGTGCCAGCAGTCTGCGGGGGGGGACCGGGGAGCTGTTTTTT.

The chain recombines TRBV7-2 with TRBJ2-5; D remains unclear. Germline CDR1 is SGHTA and CDR2 is FQGNSA. Trimming stripped 3 bases from V and 5 bases from J, with 7 bases between. The CDR3 sequence is 12 residues long. The CDR3 bases are TGTGCCAGCAGCTTCTCCCGGGAGACCCAGTACTTC. This translates into CASSFSRETQYF. Supplemented by reference TRBV7-2 and TRBJ2-5, the full variable domain reads GAGVSQSPSNKVTEKGKDVELRCDPISGHTALYWYRQSLGQGLEFLIYFQGNSAPDKSGLPSDRFSAERTGGSVSTLTIQRTQQEDSAVYLCASSFSRETQYFGPGTRLLVL.

This chain connects TRBV6-5 to TRBJ2-3; TRBD2 is a possible D gene (5 bases). Germline lookup yields CDR1 MNHEY and CDR2 SVGAGI. The CDR3 runs to 15 residues. Trimming cost V 4 bases and J 0 bases, with 11 bases left between them. The CDR3 loop reads CASSWFPSSTDTQYF. In DNA, the CDR3 is TGTGCCAGCAGTTGGTTTCCTAGCAGCACAGATACGCAGTATTTT.

CDR3 sequence (DNA): TGTGCCAGCACCCGATCCTCCGGGACAGGGGTTCATTACGAGCAGTACTTC. Translation gives CASTRSSGTGVHYEQYF. This rearrangement joins TRBV7-2 to TRBJ2-7, with 10 bases aligning to TRBD1. The germline V gene has CDR1 SGHTA and CDR2 FQGNSA. Germline trimming cut 7 bases from V and 4 bases from J; bases unmatched to any gene: 16. The CDR3 runs to 17 residues.

The chain links TRBV5-5 to TRBJ2-6; a weak D match, TRBD1 (6 bases). Germline lookup yields CDR1 SGHKS and CDR2 YYEKEE (reference sequence). The CDR3 is 15 residues long. Trimming left V 4 bases short and J 2 bases short, with 10 bases between. The CDR3 reads CASSAGVTGANVLTF. The DNA of the CDR3 is TGTGCCAGCAGCGCAGGGGTGACTGGGGCCAACGTCCTGACTTTC.

This clone is deemed medium-sized. The V gene is TRBV5-4, the J gene TRBJ2-7, with D possibly TRBD2 on 6 matching bases. Germline lookup yields CDR1 SGHNT and CDR2 YYREEE (reference sequence). Trimming pared 3 bases from V and 4 bases from J, leaving 17 bases between. This CDR3 spans 15 amino acids. The CDR3 bases are TGTGCCAGCAGCTCCCCTAGTGGGGGGAGATACGAGCAGTACTTC. Protein sequence: CASSSPSGGRYEQYF.

Worth noting for this clone: One end of the junction varies from germline; a read error may be responsible. The J gene is TRBJ2-5, the V gene TRBV5-4; 8 bases fit TRBD2. The CDR3 has 14 amino acids. Germline V lookup: CDR1 SGHNT, CDR2 YYREEE (reference sequence). The CDR3, as DNA: TGTGCCAGCAGCTTGTCAGCGGGGGTAGAGACCCAGCACTTC. This translates into CASSLSAGVETQHF.

The J gene is TRBJ2-5, the V gene TRBV5-8; TRBD1 agrees at 9 bases. Judging by the DNA end, TRBJ2-7 fits better; the J call may be wrong. CDR1 and CDR2 from the germline V gene are SGHTS and YDEGEE. The CDR3 sequence is 13 residues long. This CDR3 reads CASSKGQGYEQYF. The CDR3 nucleotides read TGTGCCAGCAGTAAGGGACAGGGCTACGAGCAGTACTTC.